Given below is one T cell receptor beta chain in context. The data are from a study of blood T cell repertoires in COVID-19. TCRdb's copy holds only in-frame clones and misses some; the assay was immunoSEQ multiplex PCR. The sample contains 150,000 to 200,000 clones, almost 85% of which appear only once. This CDR3 has 17 amino acids. The germline gives CDR1 LNHDA, CDR2 SQIVND (reference sequence). Trimming pared 5 bases from V and 2 bases from J, leaving 18 bases between. This chain links TRBV19 with TRBJ2-2; D possibly corresponds to TRBD2 (6 bases). This receptor was identified in a man in his fifties who had recovered from COVID-19. What was sequenced was PBMCs or T cells enriched from blood (not recorded which). The CDR3 nucleotides read TGTGCCAGTAGTCTTATAACCGGGACTGGCAACACCGGGGAGCTGTTTTTT. It codes for CASSLITGTGNTGELFF.